One and the same sample provided the 30 T cell receptor beta chains below, sequenced in a study of radiation and T cells in renal cell carcinoma. This sample's time point: blood 4 weeks post-SBRT, at nephrectomy. Documented treatment: 15 Gy SBRT to primary tumor, nephrectomy 4 weeks later. TCRdb keeps only in-frame clones here, not all; method: immunoSEQ multiplex PCR. This sample carries fewer than 200,000 clones, around 90% of them seen once, and the ten largest clones take around 10%. The sequences come from blood, collected from a patient whose treatment included radiotherapy and nephrectomy. Receptor source: a woman in her forties or fifties with renal cell carcinoma.

The gene calls are TRBV7-9 and TRBJ2-7; D ambiguous. V lost 5 bases and J lost 2, with 13 bases in between. CDR3 size: 14 residues. The germline CDR1 and CDR2 sequences are SEHNR and FQNEAQ (reference sequence). CDR3 nucleotide sequence: TGTGCCAGCAGCCCAATCGCTACCACCTACGAGCAGTACTTC. Protein sequence: CASSPIATTYEQYF.

The V and J genes are TRBV7-9 and TRBJ2-5; 11 bases fit TRBD2. Germline values: CDR1 SEHNR, CDR2 FQNEAQ (reference sequence). J gave up 2 bases and V 3 bases, and 8 bases lay outside the gene matches. The CDR3 sequence is 17 residues long. Here the CDR3 DNA reads TGTGCCAGCAGCTTGGGGCTAGCGGGGGGTCTGCAAGAGACCCAGTACTTC. Translated: CASSLGLAGGLQETQYF.

The rearrangement links TRBV7-8 to TRBJ2-5, with D tentatively TRBD1 (5 bases). The CDR3 has 15 residues. The V end was cut by 1 base, the J end by 2 bases, with 11 bases between. Germline V gene data show CDR1 as SGHVS and CDR2 as FQNEAQ. The CDR3 loop is CASSLVRGHQETQYF. The DNA for the CDR3 is TGTGCCAGCAGCTTAGTACGTGGACATCAAGAGACCCAGTACTTC.

J is TRBJ1-2 and V is TRBV6-5; 7 bases line up with TRBD1. This CDR3 region has 15 residues. Unmatched junction bases numbered 6, after V lost 5 bases and J lost 0 bases. The germline V gene encodes CDR1 MNHEY and CDR2 SVGAGI. CDR3 nucleotides: TGTGCCAGCAGTCGCGACAGGGCCACTAACTATGGCTACACCTTC. It is translated as CASSRDRATNYGYTF.

Only a few counts were recorded for this clone. The genes are TRBV7-9 and TRBJ1-2, with 7 bases fitting TRBD1. The CDR3 length is 12 residues. Germline CDR1 is SEHNR and CDR2 is FQNEAQ (reference sequence). V trimming: 5 bases; J trimming: 6 bases; junction bases outside the gene matches: 3. The CDR3 DNA reads as TGTGCCAGCAGCCCCGACAGGGATGGCTACACCTTC. It is translated as CASSPDRDGYTF. Supplemented by reference TRBV7-9 and TRBJ1-2, the full variable domain reads DTGVSQNPRHKITKRGQNVTFRCDPISEHNRLYWYRQTLGQGPEFLTYFQNEAQLEKSRLLSDRFSAERPKGSFSTLEIQRTEQGDSAMYLCASSPDRDGYTFGSGTRLTVV.

This clone was seen a single time. The chain is built from TRBV5-4 and TRBJ1-1; possibly TRBD1 for D (6 bases). The CDR3 totals 16 residues. Germline lookup yields CDR1 SGHNT and CDR2 YYREEE (reference sequence). Between the trimmed V and J ends, which lost 1 base and 2 bases, there was a span of 15 bases. CDR3 in amino acids: CASSLPATGENTEAFF. The CDR3, as DNA: TGTGCCAGCAGCTTGCCCGCGACAGGAGAAAACACTGAAGCTTTCTTT.

V and J are TRBV7-9 and TRBJ1-2, with no clear D. The CDR3 contains 15 residues. Germline CDR1 reads SEHNR; CDR2 reads FQNEAQ (reference sequence). Trimming left V 5 bases short and J 0 bases short, with 13 bases between. CDR3 region: CASSLDGVANYGYTF. The CDR3 nucleotides read TGTGCCAGCAGCCTCGACGGGGTAGCTAACTATGGCTACACCTTC.

The rearrangement joins TRBV11-2 to TRBJ1-3, with 7 bases aligning to TRBD1. Germline lookup yields CDR1 SGHAT and CDR2 FQNNGV. The CDR3 has 15 amino acids. V lost 5 bases and J lost 4; bases outside the gene matches: 8. The CDR3 DNA follows: TGTGCCAGCAGCCCCGACAGGGTAACAGGAAACACCATATATTTT. Amino acid sequence: CASSPDRVTGNTIYF.

The rearrangement uses TRBV9 and TRBJ1-1; D gene ambiguous. Looked up from germline, CDR1 is SGDLS and CDR2 is YYNGEE. This CDR3 is built from 14 residues. Trimming cost V 0 bases and J 1 base, with 7 bases left between them. The CDR3 sequence: CASSVVSGNTEAFF. In DNA form, the CDR3 reads TGTGCCAGCAGCGTAGTTTCGGGGAACACTGAAGCTTTCTTT.

V gene TRBV4-3 combines with J gene TRBJ2-1, with a possible D match to TRBD2 (5 bases). The CDR3 totals 13 residues. Germline values: CDR1 LGHNA, CDR2 YSLEER. V gave up 0 bases and J gave up 10 bases, with 10 bases separating them. CDR3 sequence: CASSQDLALEQFF. The CDR3 coding sequence is TGCGCCAGCAGCCAAGATCTAGCTCTGGAGCAGTTCTTC.

The chain couples TRBV5-1 to TRBJ2-3; D tentatively reads TRBD1 or TRBD2 (5 bases each). The CDR3 loop spans 16 amino acids. Trimming left V 4 bases short and J 4 bases short, with 19 bases between. The V gene's germline CDR1 is SGHRS and CDR2 YFSETQ. This chain's CDR3 is CASSPSSGPEADTQYF. The CDR3 DNA reads as TGCGCCAGCAGCCCGAGCTCGGGACCCGAAGCAGATACGCAGTATTTT.

This chain uses TRBV5-6 with TRBJ2-2; unclear D gene. CDR3 length: 17 residues. Trimming pared 0 bases from V and 3 bases from J, leaving 15 bases between. Germline V CDR1 and CDR2: SGHDT, YYEEEE. DNA of the CDR3: TGTGCCAGCAGCTTGGAGGATTTAGGGAAGTACACCGGGGAGCTGTTTTTT. Translation: CASSLEDLGKYTGELFF.

The chain links TRBV6-5 to TRBJ1-4, with unresolved D. The germline CDR1 and CDR2 sequences are MNHEY and SVGAGI. This CDR3 has 13 amino acids. V lost 6 bases, J lost 4 bases, and 9 bases lay in between. The CDR3 spells CASSGRINEKLFF. CDR3 sequence (DNA): TGTGCCAGCAGCGGCAGGATTAATGAAAAACTGTTTTTT.

The CDR3 DNA is TGTGCCTGGAACCGGGGCTACTCTGGAAACACCATATATTTT. This sequence encodes CAWNRGYSGNTIYF. The chain carries TRBV30 and TRBJ1-3, with D possibly TRBD1 on 5 matching bases. CDR1 and CDR2 (germline): GTSNPN, SVGIG (reference sequence). V gave up 4 bases and J gave up 0 bases, with 10 bases separating them. The CDR3 is 14 amino acids.

The CDR3 nucleotides read TGTGCCAGCAGCGGGAGGGGGACAGGGGAGAACACTGAAGCTTTCTTT. It yields the protein CASSGRGTGENTEAFF. The chain carries TRBV9 and TRBJ1-1; 10 bases agree with TRBD1. Germline V gene data show CDR1 as SGDLS and CDR2 as YYNGEE. V trimming: 3 bases; J trimming: 1 base; junction bases outside the gene matches: 6. The CDR3 is 16 residues long. Using reference TRBV9 and TRBJ1-1 for the parts outside the CDR3, the full variable domain is DSGVTQTPKHLITATGQRVTLRCSPRSGDLSVYWYQQSLDQGLQFLIQYYNGEERAKGNILERFSAQQFPDLHSELNLSSLELGDSALYFCASSGRGTGENTEAFFGQGTRLTVV.

V and J are TRBV7-2 and TRBJ1-1; 8 bases are shared with TRBD1. Germline V gives CDR1 SGHTA, CDR2 FQGNSA. V lost 2 bases and J lost 7; bases outside the gene matches: 9. The CDR3 extends over 15 amino acids. CDR3 DNA sequence: TGTGCCAGCAGCTTATGGGGCGGACAGGGAGATGAAGCTTTCTTT. It yields the protein CASSLWGGQGDEAFF.

The chain combines TRBV5-1 with TRBJ2-2; D remains ambiguous. Trimming shortened V by 1 base and J by 6 bases, and 10 bases separated the two germline ends. Per germline, CDR1 SGHRS and CDR2 YFSETQ. The CDR3 has 14 residues. The CDR3 DNA reads TGCGCCAGCAGCTTGACCGGCGGCGCCGGGGAGCTGTTTTTT. This gives the protein CASSLTGGAGELFF. The full variable domain, rest sourced from reference TRBV5-1 and TRBJ2-2, is KAGVTQTPRYLIKTRGQQVTLSCSPISGHRSVSWYQQTPGQGLQFLFEYFSETQRNKGNFPGRFSGRQFSNSRSEMNVSTLELGDSALYLCASSLTGGAGELFFGEGSRLTVL.

The CDR3: CASSATGTVNEKLFF. CDR3 DNA sequence: TGTGCCAGCAGTGCCACCGGGACAGTCAATGAAAAACTGTTTTTT. The chain recombines TRBV6-5 with TRBJ1-4; 7 bases align to TRBD1. CDR3 length: 15 amino acids. Germline loops: CDR1 MNHEY, CDR2 SVGAGI. V lost 5 bases and J lost 5; bases outside the gene matches: 8.

V usage is TRBV28 and J usage is TRBJ1-1, with 9 bases lining up with TRBD1. Looked up from germline, CDR1 is MDHEN and CDR2 is SYDVKM. J gave up 4 bases and V 7 bases, and 10 bases lay outside the gene matches. The CDR3 covers 15 residues. The CDR3 protein is CASTNRGHGSTEAFF. The CDR3 nucleotides are TGTGCCAGCACCAACAGGGGGCACGGGAGCACTGAAGCTTTCTTT.

This chain's CDR3 is CASSPLAGGDYEQYF. As DNA, the CDR3 is TGCGCCAGCAGCCCATTAGCGGGGGGGGATTACGAGCAGTACTTC. The J gene is TRBJ2-7, the V gene TRBV4-1, with 11 bases identical to TRBD2. V lost 4 bases to trimming and J lost 4 bases; unmatched junction nucleotides: 6. The germline CDR1 and CDR2 sequences are MGHRA and YSYEKL. This CDR3 is 15 amino acids long.

The J gene is TRBJ2-7, the V gene TRBV11-3; D not resolved. The CDR3 contains 14 residues. Germline values: CDR1 SGHNT, CDR2 YENEEA. V was pared by 5 bases and J by 2 bases, with 13 bases between. The CDR3 is CASSRDGQTYEQYF. The DNA of the CDR3 is TGTGCCAGCAGCCGAGACGGCCAGACCTACGAGCAGTACTTC.

This rearrangement joins TRBV7-9 to TRBJ2-7; D is perhaps TRBD1 (6 bases). V gave up 5 bases and J gave up 1 base, with 9 bases separating them. Germline V gene lookup returns CDR1 SEHNR and CDR2 FQNEAQ (reference sequence). The length of the CDR3 is 13 residues. DNA for the CDR3: TGTGCCAGCAGCCCCAGGGGATCCTACGAGCAGTACTTC. This gives the protein CASSPRGSYEQYF.

This rearrangement joins TRBV15 to TRBJ2-1; 7 bases match TRBD1. V trimming: 1 base; J trimming: 12 bases; junction bases outside the gene matches: 9. Germline CDR1 is LNHNV and CDR2 is YYDKDF (reference sequence). The CDR3 has 14 residues. CDR3 DNA: TGTGCCACCAGCAGAGGCGGACAGGTTCAACGGCAGTTCTTC. It translates to CATSRGGQVQRQFF.

This sequence joins TRBV19 and TRBJ1-4, with D unresolved. Per germline, CDR1 LNHDA and CDR2 SQIVND (reference sequence). The V end lost 3 bases, the J end lost 7 bases, and 9 bases lay between the germline ends. This CDR3 has 13 residues. The CDR3 sequence: CASSIQEGEKLFF. CDR3 coding DNA: TGTGCCAGTAGTATCCAGGAGGGTGAAAAACTGTTTTTT.

The CDR3 DNA sequence: TGTGCCAGCAGCCAAGATCTGGGCCAAGAGACCCAGTACTTC. This encodes CASSQDLGQETQYF. The chain is built from TRBV4-2 and TRBJ2-5; D ambiguous. The V gene's germline CDR1 is LGHNA and CDR2 YNFKEQ. Trimming removed 0 bases at V and 1 base at J, with 6 bases between. This CDR3 is 14 amino acids long.

The count of this clone is one. In nucleotides, the CDR3 is TGTGCCAGCAGTGATAGCTTGTACACTGAAGCTTTCTTT. Its translation: CASSDSLYTEAFF. J is TRBJ1-1 and V is TRBV2; D gene unclear. CDR1 and CDR2 from the germline V gene are SNHLY and FYNNEI. The ends were cut back, 3 bases at V and 3 bases at J, with 8 bases in the middle. The CDR3 is made up of 13 amino acids.

The chain carries TRBV6-5 and TRBJ2-7, with D tentatively TRBD2 (5 bases). V lost 0 bases and J 6 bases, leaving 15 bases between the germline ends. The germline V gene encodes CDR1 MNHEY and CDR2 SVGAGI. There are 15 residues in the CDR3. The DNA of the CDR3 is TGTGCCAGCAGTTACTCCGGCCTTATCCGGGGCGAGCAGTACTTC. It specifies CASSYSGLIRGEQYF.

The chain recombines TRBV23-1 with TRBJ2-1; no reliable D call. TRBV23-1 is known as an ORF, though its function is uncertain. Trimming removed 11 bases from V and 8 bases from J, with 13 bases in between. CDR3 length equals 11 residues. CDR3 residues: CARFLPHEQFF. The CDR3 bases are TGCGCCCGGTTCCTACCCCATGAGCAGTTCTTC.

The rearrangement links TRBV6-5 to TRBJ1-1; D is possibly TRBD1 (5 bases). Trimming removed 1 base from V and 1 base from J, with 10 bases in between. Germline V gene sequence: CDR1 MNHEY, CDR2 SVGAGI. The CDR3 length is 15 residues. CDR3 bases: TGTGCCAGCAGTTACTATTCGGGGGGGAACACTGAAGCTTTCTTT. It codes for CASSYYSGGNTEAFF.

The chain joins TRBV6-5 to TRBJ1-2; 7 bases align to TRBD1. Germline CDR1 reads MNHEY; CDR2 reads SVGAGI. Trimming removed 7 bases from V and 6 bases from J; junction bases left unmatched: 8. The CDR3 runs 13 residues. CDR3 sequence: CASTGQVSNGYTF. The CDR3 DNA is TGTGCCAGCACAGGACAGGTATCCAATGGCTACACCTTC.